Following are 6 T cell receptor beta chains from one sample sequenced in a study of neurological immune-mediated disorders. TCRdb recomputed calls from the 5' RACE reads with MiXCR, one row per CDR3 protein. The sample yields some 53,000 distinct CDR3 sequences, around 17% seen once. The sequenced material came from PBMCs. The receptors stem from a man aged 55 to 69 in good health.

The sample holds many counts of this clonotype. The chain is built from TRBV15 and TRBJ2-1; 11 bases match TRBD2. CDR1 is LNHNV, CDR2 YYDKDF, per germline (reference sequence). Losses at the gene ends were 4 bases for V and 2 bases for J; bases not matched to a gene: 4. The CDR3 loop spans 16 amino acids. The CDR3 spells CATSTLAGGTYNEQFF. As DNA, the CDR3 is TGTGCCACCAGCACCCTAGCGGGAGGAACCTACAATGAGCAGTTCTTC.

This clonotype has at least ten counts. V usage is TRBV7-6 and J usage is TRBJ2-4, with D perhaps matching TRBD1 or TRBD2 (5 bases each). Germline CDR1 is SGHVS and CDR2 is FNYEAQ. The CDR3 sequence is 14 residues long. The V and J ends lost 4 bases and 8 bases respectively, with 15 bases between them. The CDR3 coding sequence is TGTGCCAGCAGCTCCAGGGACGGGCTGGACATTCAGTACTTC. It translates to CASSSRDGLDIQYF. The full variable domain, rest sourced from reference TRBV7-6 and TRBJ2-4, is GAGVSQSPRYKVTKRGQDVALRCDPISGHVSLYWYRQALGQGPEFLTYFNYEAQQDKSGLPNDRFSAERPEGSISTLTIQRTEQRDSAMYRCASSSRDGLDIQYFGAGTRLSVL.

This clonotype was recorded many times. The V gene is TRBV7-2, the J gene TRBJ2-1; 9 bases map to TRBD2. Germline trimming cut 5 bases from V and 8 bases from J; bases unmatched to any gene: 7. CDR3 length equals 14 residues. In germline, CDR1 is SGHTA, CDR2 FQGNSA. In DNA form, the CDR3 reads TGTGCCAGCAGCCCGGGACTAGCCTTAGATGAGCAGTTCTTC. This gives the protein CASSPGLALDEQFF.

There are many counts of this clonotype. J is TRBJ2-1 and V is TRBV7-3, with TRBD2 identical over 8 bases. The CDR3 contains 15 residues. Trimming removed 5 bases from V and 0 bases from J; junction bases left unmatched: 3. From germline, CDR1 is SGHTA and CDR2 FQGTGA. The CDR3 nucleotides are TGTGCCAGCAGCCAGAGCGGGAGCTCCTACAATGAGCAGTTCTTC. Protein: CASSQSGSSYNEQFF.

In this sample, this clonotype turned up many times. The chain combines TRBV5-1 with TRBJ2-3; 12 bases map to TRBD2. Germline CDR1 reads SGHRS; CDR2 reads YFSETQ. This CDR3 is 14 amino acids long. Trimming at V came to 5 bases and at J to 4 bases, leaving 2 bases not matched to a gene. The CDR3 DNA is TGCGCCAGCAGGACTAGCGGGAGCCCAGATACGCAGTATTTT. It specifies CASRTSGSPDTQYF.

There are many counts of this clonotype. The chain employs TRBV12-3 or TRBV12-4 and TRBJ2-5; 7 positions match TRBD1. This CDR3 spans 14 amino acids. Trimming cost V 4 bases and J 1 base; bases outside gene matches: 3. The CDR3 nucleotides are TGTGCCAGCAGTTCCCGACAGGGCCAAGAGACCCAGTACTTC. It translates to CASSSRQGQETQYF.